The rows below give T cell receptor beta chains drawn from one sample of a study of blood T cell repertoires in COVID-19. Profiled with immunoSEQ multiplex PCR; TCRdb holds only in-frame clones, not every one. The profile covers around 93,000 clones, with approximately 87% appearing a single time and over 15% taken by the ten largest. Sequenced sample: peripheral blood. The receptors were gathered from a human donor in a cohort sampled during active COVID-19. Both conserved end residues are part of each CDR3.

j_gene | v_gene | len | CDR3aa
TRBJ1-4 | TRBV18 | 12 | CASSPRGEKLFF
TRBJ1-3 | TRBV2 | 12 | CANQLPGNTIYF
TRBJ1-3 | TRBV5-5 | 16 | CASSLGQGYSGNTIYF
TRBJ1-1 | TRBV29-1 | 14 | CSVLIRPRSTEAFF
TRBJ2-2 | TRBV18 | 17 | CASSPSVPGQGSGELFF
TRBJ2-7 | TRBV27 | 13 | CASSLYKNYEQYF
TRBJ1-2 | TRBV28 | 16 | CASSLSRGLSNYGYTF
TRBJ2-1 | TRBV3-1/TRBV3-2 | 15 | CASSPGDRVGNEQFF
TRBJ2-5 | TRBV5-4 | 17 | CASSRAPGRQGQETQYF
TRBJ1-1 | TRBV28 | 14 | CASSLGQQNTEAFF
TRBJ2-7 | TRBV5-8 | 14 | CASSLVAASYEQYF
TRBJ2-1 | TRBV5-1 | 15 | CASSFGQGGRGEQFF
TRBJ1-5 | TRBV10-3 | 12 | CAMNSPNQPQHF
TRBJ1-1 | TRBV21-1 | 16 | CASSRGWGLMNTEAFF
TRBJ1-1 | TRBV11-2 | 14 | CASRDRDLNTEAFF
TRBJ1-3 | TRBV5-1 | 12 | CASSLDGNTIYF
TRBJ1-5 | TRBV5-8 | 18 | CASSFVDKVDPSNQPQHF
TRBJ1-1 | TRBV5-6 | 13 | CASSFGGNTEAFF
TRBJ1-4 | TRBV7-9 | 15 | CASSLVLGQNEKLFF
TRBJ2-4 | TRBV7-3 | 13 | CASSVPGQGRLYF
TRBJ2-3 | TRBV6-2/TRBV6-3 | 11 | CASSDGDTQYF
TRBJ2-1 | TRBV5-8 | 13 | CASSLDGGGEQFF
TRBJ1-2 | TRBV7-2 | 14 | CASSLQGANYGYTF
TRBJ2-3 | TRBV5-1 | 17 | CASSPRTSGASTDTQYF
TRBJ2-1 | TRBV12-3/TRBV12-4 | 13 | CASSLRGAVEQFF
TRBJ1-1 | TRBV19 | 12 | CASSPLGGEAFF
TRBJ2-2 | TRBV9 | 17 | CASSPTAAVVNTGELFF
TRBJ1-2 | TRBV9 | 13 | CASSVEGDYGYTF
TRBJ2-1 | TRBV18 | 15 | CASSPQGGIGNEQFF
TRBJ1-2 | TRBV6-6 | 14 | CASSGGGRDYGYTF
TRBJ1-5 | TRBV6-5 | 14 | CASSSPYSNQPQHF
TRBJ2-1 | TRBV19 | 14 | CASMDRSSYNEQFF
TRBJ1-2 | TRBV4-1 | 14 | CASSHVTVNYGYTF
TRBJ2-7 | TRBV28 | 13 | CASSLGRGYEQYF
TRBJ2-7 | TRBV5-1 | 14 | CASSLQPGAYEQYF
TRBJ1-1 | TRBV6-2/TRBV6-3 | 12 | CASSFGNTEAFF
TRBJ2-7 | TRBV2 | 12 | CASSDSYYEQYF
TRBJ2-1 | TRBV6-2/TRBV6-3 | 17 | CASSYSRLAGGPGEQFF
TRBJ2-7 | TRBV12-3/TRBV12-4 | 13 | CASSFGPNYEQYF
TRBJ2-1 | TRBV27 | 17 | CASRPNLAGDSINEQFF
TRBJ2-3 | TRBV2 | 14 | CASTTSGLTDTQYF
TRBJ1-1 | TRBV10-3 | 14 | CAISGIDTNTEAFF
TRBJ2-3 | TRBV30 | 12 | CAWSSPGDTQYF
TRBJ1-2 | TRBV30 | 12 | CAWSYDGYGYTF
TRBJ2-1 | TRBV2 | 18 | CASSGRLARNNNYNEQFF
TRBJ2-5 | TRBV25-1 | 14 | CASSRGTWQETQYF
TRBJ1-2 | TRBV29-1 | 12 | CSSFQGLYGYTF